This T cell receptor beta chain is drawn from a study of monozygotic twins with cystic fibrosis. Trimming pared 3 bases from V and 7 bases from J, leaving 10 bases between. The CDR3 is 12 amino acids. CDR1 SGHRS and CDR2 YFSETQ come from the germline V gene. The method was immunoSEQ multiplex PCR; TCRdb's version includes in-frame clones alone and lacks a portion of them. This table holds some 26,000 clones, about 91% found once. V and J are TRBV5-1 and TRBJ1-1, with D maybe TRBD1 (5 bases). The clonotype comes from a girl aged 2-9 years with cystic fibrosis. Sequences were obtained from blood. The CDR3 region is CASSSRGDEAFF. In DNA form, the CDR3 reads TGCGCCAGCAGCTCTAGGGGTGATGAAGCTTTCTTT.